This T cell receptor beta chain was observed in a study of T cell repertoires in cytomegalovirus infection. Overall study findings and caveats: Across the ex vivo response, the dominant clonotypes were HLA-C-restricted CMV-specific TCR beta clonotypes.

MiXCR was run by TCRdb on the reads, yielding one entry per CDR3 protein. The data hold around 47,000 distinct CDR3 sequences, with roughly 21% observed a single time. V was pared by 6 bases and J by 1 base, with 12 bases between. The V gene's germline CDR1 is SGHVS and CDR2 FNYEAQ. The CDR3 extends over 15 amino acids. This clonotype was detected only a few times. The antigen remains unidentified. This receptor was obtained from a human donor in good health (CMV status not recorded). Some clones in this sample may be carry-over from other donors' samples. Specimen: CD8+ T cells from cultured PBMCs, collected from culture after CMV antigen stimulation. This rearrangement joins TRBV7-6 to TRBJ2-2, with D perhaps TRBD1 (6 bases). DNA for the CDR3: TGTGCCAGCAGTTGGACAGTTGTGAACACCGGGGAGCTGTTTTTT. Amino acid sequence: CASSWTVVNTGELFF.